This paragraph covers one T cell receptor (beta chain) sequence. This specimen comes from a study of cytomegalovirus exposure and HLA in healthy donors. J was trimmed by 2 bases and V by 7 bases; bases with no gene match: 8. This CDR3 has 14 residues. The V gene's germline CDR1 is MDHEN and CDR2 SYDVKM. PCR amplification relied on 60 Vbeta primers (plus 13 Jbeta primers). Some clones are missing from TCRdb's copy, which holds only in-frame ones; the method was immunoSEQ multiplex PCR. This table holds about 53,000 clones. Sequencing was performed on PBMCs. This TCR was sampled from a woman aged 18-29 years in good health and CMV-seronegative. The chain employs TRBV28 and TRBJ2-7; 7 bases fit TRBD2. The CDR3 protein is CASNEEGRAYEQYF. CDR3 nucleotides: TGTGCCAGCAACGAGGAAGGGAGGGCCTACGAGCAGTACTTC. Using reference TRBV28 and TRBJ2-7 for the parts outside the CDR3, the full variable domain is DVKVTQSSRYLVKRTGEKVFLECVQDMDHENMFWYRQDPGLGLRLIYFSYDVKMKEKGDIPEGYSVSREKKERFSLILESASTNQTSMYLCASNEEGRAYEQYFGPGTRLTVT.